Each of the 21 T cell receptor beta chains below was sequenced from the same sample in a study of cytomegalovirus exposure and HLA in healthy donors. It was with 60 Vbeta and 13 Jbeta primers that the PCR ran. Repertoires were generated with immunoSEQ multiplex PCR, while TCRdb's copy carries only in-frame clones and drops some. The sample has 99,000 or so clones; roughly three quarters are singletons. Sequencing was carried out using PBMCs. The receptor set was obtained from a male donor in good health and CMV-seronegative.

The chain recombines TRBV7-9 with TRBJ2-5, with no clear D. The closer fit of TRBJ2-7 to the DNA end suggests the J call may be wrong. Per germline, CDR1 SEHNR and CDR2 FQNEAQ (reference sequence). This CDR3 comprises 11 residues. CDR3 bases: TGTGCCAGCAGCCTCGTCTACGAGCAGTACTTC. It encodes CASSLVYEQYF.

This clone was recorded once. The CDR3 bases are TGTGCCAGCAGCTTCAGCAGGGGGACAGGGGGAGGCTACACCTTC. It encodes CASSFSRGTGGGYTF. V usage is TRBV5-4 and J usage is TRBJ1-2, with 11 positions matching TRBD1. V gave up 2 bases and J gave up 8 bases; unmatched junction bases: 8. The CDR3 is made up of 15 amino acids. Germline V gene sequence: CDR1 SGHNT, CDR2 YYREEE (reference sequence). Full variable domain (missing parts from reference TRBV5-4 and TRBJ1-2): ETGVTQSPTHLIKTRGQQVTLRCSSQSGHNTVSWYQQALGQGPQFIFQYYREEENGRGNFPPRFSGLQFPNYSSELNVNALELDDSALYLCASSFSRGTGGGYTFGSGTRLTVV.

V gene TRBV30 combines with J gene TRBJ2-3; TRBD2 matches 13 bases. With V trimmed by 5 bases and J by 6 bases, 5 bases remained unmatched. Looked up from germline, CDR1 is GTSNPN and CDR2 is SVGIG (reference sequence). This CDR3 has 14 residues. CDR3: CAWGLAGVEDTQYF. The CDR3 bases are TGTGCCTGGGGACTAGCGGGGGTAGAGGATACGCAGTATTTT.

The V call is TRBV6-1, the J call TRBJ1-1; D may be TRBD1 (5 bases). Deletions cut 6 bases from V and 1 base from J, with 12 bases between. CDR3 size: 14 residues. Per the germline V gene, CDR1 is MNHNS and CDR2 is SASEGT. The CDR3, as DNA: TGTGCCAGCAGGGCGGGACGGAGGAACACTGAAGCTTTCTTT. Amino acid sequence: CASRAGRRNTEAFF.

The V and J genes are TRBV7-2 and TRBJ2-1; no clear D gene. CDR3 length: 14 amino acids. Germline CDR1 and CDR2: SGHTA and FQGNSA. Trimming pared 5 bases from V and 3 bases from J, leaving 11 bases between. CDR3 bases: TGTGCCAGCAGCCTTAATGCCGGCTACAATGAGCAGTTCTTC. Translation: CASSLNAGYNEQFF.

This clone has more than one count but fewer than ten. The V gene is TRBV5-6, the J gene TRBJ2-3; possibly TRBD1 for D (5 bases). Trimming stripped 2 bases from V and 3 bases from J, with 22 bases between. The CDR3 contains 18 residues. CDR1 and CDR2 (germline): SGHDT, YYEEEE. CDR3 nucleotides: TGTGCCAGCAGCTTCCCAACGACAGAGCCGTCCCGAACAGATACGCAGTATTTT. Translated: CASSFPTTEPSRTDTQYF.

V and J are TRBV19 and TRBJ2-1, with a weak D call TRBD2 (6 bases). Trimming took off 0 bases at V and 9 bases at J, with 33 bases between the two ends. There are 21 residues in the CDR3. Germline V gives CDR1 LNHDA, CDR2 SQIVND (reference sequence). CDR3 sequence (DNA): TGTGCCAGTAGTATAGATTCCTTTTGGCGGGGTGGGAGGCCCGTCTTGACTGAGCAGTTCTTC. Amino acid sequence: CASSIDSFWRGGRPVLTEQFF. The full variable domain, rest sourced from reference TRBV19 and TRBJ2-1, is DGGITQSPKYLFRKEGQNVTLSCEQNLNHDAMYWYRQDPGQGLRLIYYSQIVNDFQKGDIAEGYSVSREKKESFPLTVTSAQKNPTAFYLCASSIDSFWRGGRPVLTEQFFGPGTRLTVL.

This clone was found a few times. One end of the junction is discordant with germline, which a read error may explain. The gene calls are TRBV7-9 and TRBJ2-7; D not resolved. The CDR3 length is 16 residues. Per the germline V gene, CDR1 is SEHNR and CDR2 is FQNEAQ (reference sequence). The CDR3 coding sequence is TGTTCCAGCAGCTTAGTGATGACGGGTAACACCTACGAGCAGTACTTC. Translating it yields CSSSLVMTGNTYEQYF. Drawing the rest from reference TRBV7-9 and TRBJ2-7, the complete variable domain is DTGVSQNPRHKITKRGQNVTFRCDPISEHNRLYWYRQTLGQGPEFLTYFQNEAQLEKSRLLSDRFSAERPKGSFSTLEIQRTEQGDSAMYLCSSSLVMTGNTYEQYFGPGTRLTVT.

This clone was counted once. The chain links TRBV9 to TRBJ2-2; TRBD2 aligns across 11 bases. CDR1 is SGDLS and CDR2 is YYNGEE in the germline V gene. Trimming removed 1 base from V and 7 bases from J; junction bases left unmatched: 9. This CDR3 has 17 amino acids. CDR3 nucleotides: TGTGCCAGCAGCGTATTAGTGACTAGCGGGAAAGGCGGGGAGCTGTTTTTT. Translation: CASSVLVTSGKGGELFF. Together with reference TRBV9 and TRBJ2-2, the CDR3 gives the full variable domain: DSGVTQTPKHLITATGQRVTLRCSPRSGDLSVYWYQQSLDQGLQFLIQYYNGEERAKGNILERFSAQQFPDLHSELNLSSLELGDSALYFCASSVLVTSGKGGELFFGEGSRLTVL.

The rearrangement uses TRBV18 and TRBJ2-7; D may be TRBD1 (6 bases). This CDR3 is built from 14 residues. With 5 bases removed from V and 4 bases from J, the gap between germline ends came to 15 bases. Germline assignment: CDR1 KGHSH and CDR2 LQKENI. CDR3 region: CASSATRGEYEQYF. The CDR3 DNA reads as TGTGCCAGCTCAGCTACCAGGGGAGAGTACGAGCAGTACTTC. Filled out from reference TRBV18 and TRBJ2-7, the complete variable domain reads NAGVMQNPRHLVRRRGQEARLRCSPMKGHSHVYWYRQLPEEGLKFMVYLQKENIIDESGMPKERFSAEFPKEGPSILRIQQVVRGDSAAYFCASSATRGEYEQYFGPGTRLTVT.

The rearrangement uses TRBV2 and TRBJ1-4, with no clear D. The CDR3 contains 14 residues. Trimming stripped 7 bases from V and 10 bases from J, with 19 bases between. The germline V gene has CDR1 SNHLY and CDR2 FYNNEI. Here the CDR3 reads CASNMDGLSGKLFF. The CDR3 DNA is TGTGCCAGCAATATGGACGGACTATCGGGAAAACTGTTTTTT.

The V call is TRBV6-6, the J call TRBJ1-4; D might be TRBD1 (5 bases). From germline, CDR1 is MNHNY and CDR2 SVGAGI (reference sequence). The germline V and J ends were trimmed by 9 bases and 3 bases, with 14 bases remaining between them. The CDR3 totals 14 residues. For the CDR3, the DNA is TGTGCCAGTAAAATCCGACAGTCTAATGAAAAACTGTTTTTT. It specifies CASKIRQSNEKLFF.

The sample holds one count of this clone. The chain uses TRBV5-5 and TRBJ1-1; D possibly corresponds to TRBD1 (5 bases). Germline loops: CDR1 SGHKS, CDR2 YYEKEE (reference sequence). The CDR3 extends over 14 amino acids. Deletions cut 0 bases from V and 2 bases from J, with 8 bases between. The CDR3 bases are TGTGCCAGCAGCTTGGTTGGGGCCAACACTGAAGCTTTCTTT. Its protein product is CASSLVGANTEAFF.

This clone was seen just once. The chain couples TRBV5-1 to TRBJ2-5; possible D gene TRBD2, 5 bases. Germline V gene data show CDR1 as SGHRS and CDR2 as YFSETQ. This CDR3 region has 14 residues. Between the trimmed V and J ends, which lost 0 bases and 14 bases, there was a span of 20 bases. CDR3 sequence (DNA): TGCGCCAGCAGCTTGGCCGTCGGGTGGGAGACCATCTACTTC. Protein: CASSLAVGWETIYF.

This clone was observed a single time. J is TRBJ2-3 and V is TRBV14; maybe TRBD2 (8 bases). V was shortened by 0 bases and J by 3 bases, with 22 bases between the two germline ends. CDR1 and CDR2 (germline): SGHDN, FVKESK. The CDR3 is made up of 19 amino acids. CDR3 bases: TGTGCCAGCAGCCAAGATCGACAGGGTTTAGCGGGATGGACAGATACGCAGTATTTT. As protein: CASSQDRQGLAGWTDTQYF.

The CDR3 region has the DNA TGTGCCAGCAGTGAAACTAGCGGGAGTGGGAACATTCAGTACTTC. It yields the protein CASSETSGSGNIQYF. The V gene is TRBV2, the J gene TRBJ2-4; TRBD2 matches 11 bases. There are 15 residues in the CDR3. V shed 2 bases and J 7 bases; nucleotides not matched to a gene: 4. Per germline, CDR1 SNHLY and CDR2 FYNNEI.

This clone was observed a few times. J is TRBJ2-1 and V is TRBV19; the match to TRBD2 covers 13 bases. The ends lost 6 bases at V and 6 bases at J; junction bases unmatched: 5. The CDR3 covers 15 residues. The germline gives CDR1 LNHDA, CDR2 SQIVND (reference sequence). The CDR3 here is CASSLGTSGANEQFF. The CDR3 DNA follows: TGTGCCAGTAGCCTAGGGACTAGCGGGGCCAATGAGCAGTTCTTC.

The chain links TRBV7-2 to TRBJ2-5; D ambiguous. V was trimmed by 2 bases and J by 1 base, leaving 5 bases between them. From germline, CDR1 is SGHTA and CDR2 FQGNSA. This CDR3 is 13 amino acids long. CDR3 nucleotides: TGTGCCAGCAGCTTACGCAGCCAAGAGACCCAGTACTTC. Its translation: CASSLRSQETQYF.

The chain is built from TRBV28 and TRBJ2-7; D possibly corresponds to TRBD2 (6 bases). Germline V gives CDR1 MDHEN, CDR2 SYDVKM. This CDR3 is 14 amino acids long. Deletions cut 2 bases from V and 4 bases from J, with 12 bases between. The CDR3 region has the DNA TGTGCCAGCAGTTTAGATGGGGGGAATTACGAGCAGTACTTC. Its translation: CASSLDGGNYEQYF.

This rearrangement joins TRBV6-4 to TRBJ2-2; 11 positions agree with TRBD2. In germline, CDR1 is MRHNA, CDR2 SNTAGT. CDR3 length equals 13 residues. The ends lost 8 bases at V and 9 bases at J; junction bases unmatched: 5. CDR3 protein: CASSSGRSRELFF. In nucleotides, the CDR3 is TGTGCCAGCTCTAGCGGGAGGTCCCGGGAGCTGTTTTTT.

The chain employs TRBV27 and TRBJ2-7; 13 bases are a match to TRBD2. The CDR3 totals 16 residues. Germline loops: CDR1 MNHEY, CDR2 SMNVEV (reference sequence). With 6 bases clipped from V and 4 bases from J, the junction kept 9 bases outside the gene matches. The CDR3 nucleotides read TGTGCCAGCAGGTCACTAGCGGGAGGGGCAGGGTACGAGCAGTACTTC. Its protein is CASRSLAGGAGYEQYF.